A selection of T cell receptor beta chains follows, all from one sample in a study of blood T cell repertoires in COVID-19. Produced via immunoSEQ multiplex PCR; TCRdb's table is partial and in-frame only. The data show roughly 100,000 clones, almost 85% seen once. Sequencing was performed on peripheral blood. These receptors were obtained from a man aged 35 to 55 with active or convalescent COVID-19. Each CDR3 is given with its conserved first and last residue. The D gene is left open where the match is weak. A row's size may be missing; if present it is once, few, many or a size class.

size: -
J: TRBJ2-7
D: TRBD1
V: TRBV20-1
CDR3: CSASRQGVAYEQYF
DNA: TGCAGTGCTAGTCGACAGGGAGTCGCCTACGAGCAGTACTTC

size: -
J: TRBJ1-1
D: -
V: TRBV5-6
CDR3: CASSLDRLVTEAFF
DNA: TGTGCCAGCAGCTTGGACAGGTTGGTAACTGAAGCTTTCTTT

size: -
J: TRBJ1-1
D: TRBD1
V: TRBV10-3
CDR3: CAISEGGRNTEAFF
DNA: TGTGCCATCAGTGAAGGGGGCAGGAACACTGAAGCTTTCTTT

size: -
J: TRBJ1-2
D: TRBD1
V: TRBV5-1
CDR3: CASSLAEGQGARGYTF
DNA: TGCGCCAGCAGCTTGGCCGAGGGACAGGGGGCAAGGGGCTACACCTTC

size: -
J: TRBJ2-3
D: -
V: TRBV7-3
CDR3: CASSSTITDTQYF
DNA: TGTGCCAGCAGCTCAACCATCACAGATACGCAGTATTTT

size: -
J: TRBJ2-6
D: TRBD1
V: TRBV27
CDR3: CASSLSKGGVKSGANVLTF
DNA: TGTGCCAGCAGTTTATCGAAAGGGGGCGTGAAATCTGGGGCCAACGTCCTGACTTTC

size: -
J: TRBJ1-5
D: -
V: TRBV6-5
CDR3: CASSYDISQPQHF
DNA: TGTGCCAGCAGTTACGACATCTCTCAGCCCCAGCATTTT

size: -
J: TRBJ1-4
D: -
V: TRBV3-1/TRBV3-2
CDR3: CASSPTQGTYEKLFF
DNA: TGTGCCAGCAGCCCAACCCAGGGTACTTATGAAAAACTGTTTTTT

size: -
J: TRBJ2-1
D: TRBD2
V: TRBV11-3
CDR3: CASSLDGGATDEQFF
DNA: TGTGCCAGCAGTTTAGACGGGGGGGCAACTGATGAGCAGTTCTTC

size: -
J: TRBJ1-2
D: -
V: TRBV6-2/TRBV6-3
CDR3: CASSYSDWYYGYTF
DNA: TGTGCCAGCAGTTACTCCGACTGGTACTATGGCTACACCTTC

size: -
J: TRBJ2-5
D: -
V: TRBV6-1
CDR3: CASSETRKETQYF
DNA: TGTGCCAGCAGTGAAACTCGAAAAGAGACCCAGTACTTC

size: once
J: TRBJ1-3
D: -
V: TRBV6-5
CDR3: CASSYSTGFSGNTIYF
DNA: TGTGCCAGCAGTTACTCTACAGGATTCTCTGGAAACACCATATATTTT

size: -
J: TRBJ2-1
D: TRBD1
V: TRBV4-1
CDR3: CATRGPSYNEQFF
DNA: TGCGCCACCAGGGGGCCTTCCTACAATGAGCAGTTCTTC

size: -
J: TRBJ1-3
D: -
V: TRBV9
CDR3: CASSVMTGSGNTIYF
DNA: TGTGCCAGCAGCGTAATGACGGGTTCAGGAAACACCATATATTTT

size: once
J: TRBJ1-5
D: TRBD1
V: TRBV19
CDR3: CASSMGQGGSQPQHF
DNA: TGTGCCAGTAGTATGGGACAGGGTGGAAGTCAGCCCCAGCATTTT

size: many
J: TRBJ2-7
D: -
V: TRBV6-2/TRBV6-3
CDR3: CASSLATGEQYF
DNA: TGTGCCAGCAGTTTGGCGACGGGAGAGCAGTACTTC

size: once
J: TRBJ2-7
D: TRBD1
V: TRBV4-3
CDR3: CASSQDGTGRVPYEQYF
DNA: TGCGCCAGCAGCCAAGATGGGACAGGGAGAGTCCCCTACGAGCAGTACTTC

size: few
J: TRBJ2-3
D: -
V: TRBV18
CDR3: CASSPEGGMRRTDTQYF
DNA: TGTGCCAGCTCACCAGAAGGGGGAATGAGGCGGACAGATACGCAGTATTTT

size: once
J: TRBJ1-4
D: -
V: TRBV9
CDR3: CASSRQAATNEKLFF
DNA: TGTGCCAGCAGCCGACAGGCTGCAACTAATGAAAAACTGTTTTTT

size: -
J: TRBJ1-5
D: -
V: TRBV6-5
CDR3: CASRPQGKDNQPQHF
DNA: TGTGCCAGCAGGCCCCAGGGGAAGGACAATCAGCCCCAGCATTTT